This T cell receptor beta chain was retrieved from a study of shared clonotypes between healthy human individuals. Overall study findings and caveats: A handful of donors held around 5% of naive CD4 clonotypes in common. The small donor group covered limited genetic and exposure diversity.

Sequencing used immunoSEQ multiplex PCR; TCRdb keeps in-frame clones, though not all of them. The top ten clones hold more than 0.35% of a sample with some 2,500,000 clones, approximately 93% of them seen once. Notes on this clone: No antigen is known for it.

Germline-derived CDR1 and CDR2 are SEHNR and FQNEAQ (reference sequence). The CDR3 is made up of 15 amino acids. Trimming cost V 1 base and J 0 bases, with 7 bases left between them. The clonotype comes from a young man in good health. Some clones in this sample may be carry-over from other donors' samples. Source material: naive CD4+ T cells from PBMCs. Subset denoted: CD45RA+ positively selected. This rearrangement joins TRBV7-9 to TRBJ1-3; no clear D. CDR3 in amino acids: CASSLGRFSGNTIYF. The CDR3 DNA reads as TGTGCCAGCAGCTTAGGCCGGTTCTCTGGAAACACCATATATTTT.